The present T cell receptor (beta chain) was sequenced within a study of T cell responses to AZD1222 COVID-19 vaccine. General observations from the study: Clonal diversity was possibly underestimated, and the donors were mostly white British, with more females.

Looked up from germline, CDR1 is WNHNN and CDR2 is SYGVQD (reference sequence). The CDR3 extends over 16 amino acids. With 8 bases removed from V and 3 bases from J, the gap between germline ends came to 21 bases. As for this clone: Its target is not known.

Using immunoSEQ multiplex PCR, the repertoire was profiled, and TCRdb retains in-frame clones only, with some absent. The table includes about 56,000 clones, roughly three quarters detected once. The chain recombines TRBV10-1 with TRBJ2-3, with a tentative D call TRBD1 (6 bases). The TCR comes from an adult who received the AZD1222 COVID-19 vaccine. The sequencing used peripheral blood, collected 28 days after the second AZD1222 dose. CDR3 nucleotides: TGCGCCAGCCACTCGCCCGGGACACCCGGGACAGATACGCAGTATTTT. This sequence encodes CASHSPGTPGTDTQYF.